The clone carrying this TCR beta chain has only one observation. These data are taken from a study of blood T cell repertoires in COVID-19. Whole-study context: From the United States, Italy and Spain came samples of acute and convalescent COVID-19.

Here immunoSEQ multiplex PCR was the method, and the copy in TCRdb shows in-frame clones only, minus some. Among about 130,000 clones listed, around 86% were seen once. The CDR3 length is 13 residues. CDR1 and CDR2 (germline): SGHRS, YFSETQ. V was trimmed by 2 bases and J by 3 bases, leaving 8 bases between them. The TCR sequence derives from a man under 40 who had recovered from COVID-19. The chain combines TRBV5-1 with TRBJ1-2, with D possibly being TRBD1 (5 bases). Sequences were obtained from PBMCs or T cells enriched from blood (not recorded which). CDR3 nucleotides: TGCGCCAGCAGCTTCAGGGTGGACTATGGCTACACCTTC. This sequence encodes CASSFRVDYGYTF.